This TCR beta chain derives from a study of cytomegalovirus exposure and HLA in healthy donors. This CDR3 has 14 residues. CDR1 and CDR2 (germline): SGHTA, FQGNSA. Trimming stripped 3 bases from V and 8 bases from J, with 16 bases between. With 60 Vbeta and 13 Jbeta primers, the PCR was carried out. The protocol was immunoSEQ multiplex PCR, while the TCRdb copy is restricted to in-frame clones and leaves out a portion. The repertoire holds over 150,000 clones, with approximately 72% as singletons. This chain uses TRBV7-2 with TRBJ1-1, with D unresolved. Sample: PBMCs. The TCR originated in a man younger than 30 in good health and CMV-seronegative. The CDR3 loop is CASSFGGPQVEAFF. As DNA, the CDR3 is TGTGCCAGCAGCTTCGGCGGGCCCCAGGTGGAAGCTTTCTTT. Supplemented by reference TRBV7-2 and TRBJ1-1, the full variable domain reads GAGVSQSPSNKVTEKGKDVELRCDPISGHTALYWYRQSLGQGLEFLIYFQGNSAPDKSGLPSDRFSAERTGGSVSTLTIQRTQQEDSAVYLCASSFGGPQVEAFFGQGTRLTVV.